This T cell receptor (beta chain) emerged from a study of human T cells and chemical hapten exposure (dated by TCRdb to the early 2020s). For context, the study as a whole: For sensitization, 2% DPC in acetone was applied to a 2 cm by 2 cm area of upper inner arm skin. This study followed changes in the peripheral blood TCR repertoire in vivo during primary and secondary sensitization of alopecia patients to the hapten diphenylcyclopropenone (DPC). Blood samples were taken from patients before sensitization (week 0) and at 2, 6 and about 24 weeks after DPC sensitization. Throughout the study period of around 24 weeks, patients also received therapeutic DPC doses to the scalp every week. Blood for TCR sequencing was provided by twenty-nine alopecia patients at one to four time points (pre-sensitization, 2, 6 and 24 weeks). Libraries were combined into a pool for sequencing, and differences in TCR yield between samples came mainly from small differences in library volumes within the pool. Patch tests used Finn chambers with 0.01% DPC on the upper back, scored after 6 days by International Contact Dermatitis Research Group standards. Most of the patients in the cohort were female, and the cohort covered alopecia areata with under or over 50% scalp involvement, alopecia totalis and alopecia universalis. Study-wide findings and limitations: After repeated subsampling, changes were observed in the strength of the expansion versus patch-test correlation and in the threshold at which the correlation became significant. No change with DPC sensitization was found in the number of TCRs above 1 in 1000 frequency, and no evidence of global repertoire structure alterations was found. All patients had alopecia, a presumed autoimmune disease, so their immune response might differ from that of healthy individuals. Patch test score was positively correlated with the number of PT1 expanded TCRs, with significance at thresholds 8, 16 and 32 but not at 4. Expanded TCRs formed significantly more large CDR3 similarity clusters than pre-sensitization or healthy control sets, consistent with antigen-driven responses.

Preparation of the library involved RACE. This sample was sequenced with a NextSeq 500. Library preparation attached unique molecular identifiers to individual cDNA molecules for quantitative, reproducible TCR counting. For every blood RNA sample, sequencing covered both the TCR alpha and TCR beta chains. On the study's bioinformatics: A median of about 100,000 TCRs per sample was observed, with a range of about 20,000 to 750,000. The Decombinator software suite was used to annotate V, J and CDR3 in the TCR reads. For PS versus PT1 abundance plots, all samples were subsampled to the same number of TCRs (28,000). TCRs were defined as expanded if absent before sensitization and observed at least eight times at the 2-week time point. TCRdb cleaned the public reads at Q25 with fastp, built clones with MiXCR and kept in-frame beta chains. One record per CDR3 amino acid sequence lists the most common genes and DNA. TCRdb's processing, not the study's, gives the V and J calls here. Within this sample are a few hundred thousand distinct CDR3 sequences, with around 6% of them counted one time only. The top ten clones comprise 5% to 6% of the sample.

The time point label, read with the paper, signifies: patch test 2, 6 weeks after DPC sensitization. This sample's treatment or condition label indicates: therapeutic diphenylcyclopropenone sensitization with weekly scalp DPC. Blood at each patch-test visit was drawn before the patch test was applied. Patients were considered eligible if aged 18 to 70, diagnosed with alopecia and deemed suitable for DPC therapy, and patients were excluded if pregnant. Total RNA was isolated from unfractionated whole blood collected in Tempus Blood RNA tubes. On this clonotype: Its antigen remains unidentified. Base qualities were left out, and no much larger clone turns up one base away.

The source material was whole blood, sampled in connection with sensitization to the hapten diphenylcyclopropenone (DPC). The receptor comes from a woman between 18 and 30 years old with alopecia areata. Some clones in this sample may be carry-over from other donors' samples.

The CDR3 in this case is CASSLERAPGELFF. The DNA reads as follows: TGTGCCAGCAGCTTAGAGCGGGCTCCCGGGGAGCTGTTTTTT. The chain is assembled from TRBV11-2 and TRBJ2-2, and TRBD2 may be the D gene, going by 5 matching bases. The CDR3 goes from the cysteine to the phenylalanine over 14 residues. CDR3 DNA only is kept here, 42 bases in frame from base 1. At the junction V is shortened by 0 bases and J by 6 bases, with 8 bases in between. CDR1 and CDR2 were assigned from the germline V gene as SGHAT and FQNNGV.